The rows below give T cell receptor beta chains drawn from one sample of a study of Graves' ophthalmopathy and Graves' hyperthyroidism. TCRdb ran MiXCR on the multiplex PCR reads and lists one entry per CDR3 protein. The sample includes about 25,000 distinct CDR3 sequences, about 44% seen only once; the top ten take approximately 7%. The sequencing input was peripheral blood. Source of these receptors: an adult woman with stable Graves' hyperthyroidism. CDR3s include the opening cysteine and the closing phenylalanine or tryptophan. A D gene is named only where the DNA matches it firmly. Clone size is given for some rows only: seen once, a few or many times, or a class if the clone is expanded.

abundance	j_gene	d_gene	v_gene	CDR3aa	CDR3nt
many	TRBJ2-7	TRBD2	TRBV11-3	CASSLTSGSDEQYF	TGTGCCAGCAGCTTAACTAGCGGGAGCGACGAGCAGTACTTC
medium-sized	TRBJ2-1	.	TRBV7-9	CASSPGPYNEQFF	TGTGCCAGCAGCCCGGGACCTTACAATGAGCAGTTCTTC
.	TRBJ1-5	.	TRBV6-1	CASSEASSDNQPQHF	TGTGCCAGCAGTGAAGCTTCCAGCGACAATCAGCCCCAGCATTTT
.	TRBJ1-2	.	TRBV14	CASSQDRGGLDGYTF	TGTGCCAGCAGCCAAGATCGGGGCGGATTGGATGGCTACACCTTC
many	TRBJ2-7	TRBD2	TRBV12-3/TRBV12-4	CASSRLAGGSYEQYF	TGTGCCAGCAGCAGGCTAGCGGGAGGCTCCTACGAGCAGTACTTC
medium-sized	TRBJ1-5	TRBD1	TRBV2	CASSAKTGGDQPQHF	TGTGCCAGCAGTGCTAAGACAGGGGGCGACCAGCCCCAGCATTTT
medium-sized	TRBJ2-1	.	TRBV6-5	CASRQPGGHEQFF	TGTGCCAGCAGACAACCCGGGGGCCATGAGCAGTTCTTC
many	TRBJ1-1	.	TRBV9	CASSAERGTAFF	TGTGCCAGCAGCGCAGAACGGGGAACGGCTTTCTTT
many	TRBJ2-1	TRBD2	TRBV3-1	CASSQVTSGRAEQFF	TGTGCCAGCAGCCAAGTCACTAGCGGGAGGGCCGAGCAGTTCTTC
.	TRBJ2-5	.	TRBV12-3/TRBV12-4	CASTPRKETQYF	TGTGCCAGCACCCCCAGAAAAGAGACCCAGTACTTC
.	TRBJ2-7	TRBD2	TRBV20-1	CSARDPGLAGLELEQYF	TGCAGTGCTAGAGATCCCGGACTAGCGGGTCTGGAGCTTGAGCAGTACTTC
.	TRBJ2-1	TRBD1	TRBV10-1	CASSESRGGSEQFF	TGCGCCAGCAGTGAGTCGAGAGGGGGCAGTGAGCAGTTCTTC
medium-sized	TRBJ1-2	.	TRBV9	CASSVGDNPAYGYTF	TGTGCCAGCAGCGTAGGGGACAACCCGGCCTATGGCTACACCTTC
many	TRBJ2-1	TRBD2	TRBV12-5	CASGSGTSGYNEQFF	TGTGCTAGTGGTTCCGGGACTAGCGGATACAATGAGCAGTTCTTC
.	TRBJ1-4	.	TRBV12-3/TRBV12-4	CASSPGPIDEKLSF	TGTGCCAGCAGCCCGGGACCGATCGATGAAAAACTGTCTTTT
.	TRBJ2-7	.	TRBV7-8	CASSAPRLGEQYF	TGTGCCAGCAGCGCCCCGAGACTAGGCGAGCAGTACTTC
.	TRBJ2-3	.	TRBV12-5	CASGFPAWASGTDTQYF	TGTGCTAGTGGTTTCCCAGCGTGGGCCTCTGGCACAGATACGCAGTATTTT
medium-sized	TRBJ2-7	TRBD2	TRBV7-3	CASSLLAGDRSEQYF	TGTGCCAGCAGCTTACTAGCGGGAGATCGCTCCGAGCAGTACTTC
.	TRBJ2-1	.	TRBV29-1	CSVDSYNEQFF	TGCAGCGTTGACAGTTACAATGAGCAGTTCTTC
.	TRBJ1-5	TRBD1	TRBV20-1	CSARGEQGAVQPQHF	TGCAGTGCTAGAGGGGAACAGGGGGCAGTTCAGCCCCAGCATTTT
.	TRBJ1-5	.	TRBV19	CASSIGGQNDQPQLF	TGTGCCAGTAGTATAGGGGGGCAGAACGATCAGCCCCAGCTTTTT
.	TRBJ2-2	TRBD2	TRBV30	CAWSYGGGLTGELFF	TGTGCCTGGTCGTACGGCGGGGGTCTTACCGGGGAGCTGTTTTTT
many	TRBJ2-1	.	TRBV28	CASSPPLRVEEQFF	TGTGCCAGCAGTCCGCCGCTGCGGGTGGAGGAGCAGTTCTTC
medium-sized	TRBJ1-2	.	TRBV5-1	CASSSLSGHYGYTF	TGCGCCAGCAGCTCCCTGTCAGGACACTATGGCTACACCTTC
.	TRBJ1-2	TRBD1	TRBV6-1	CASSEGPGGYGYTF	TGTGCCAGCAGTGAAGGTCCAGGGGGCTATGGCTACACCTTC
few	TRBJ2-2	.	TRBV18	CASSPASGHVDTGELFF	TGTGCCAGCTCACCAGCCAGCGGCCATGTGGACACCGGGGAGCTGTTTTTT
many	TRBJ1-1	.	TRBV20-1	CSASYPGSYTEAFF	TGCAGTGCTAGTTATCCTGGCAGCTACACTGAAGCTTTCTTT
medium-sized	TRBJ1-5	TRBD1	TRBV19	CASSDRTGGESQPQHF	TGTGCCAGTAGTGACAGGACAGGGGGTGAGAGTCAGCCCCAGCATTTT
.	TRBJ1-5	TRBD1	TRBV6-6	CASSSMTGAAQPQHF	TGTGCCAGCAGTTCCATGACAGGGGCGGCCCAGCCCCAGCATTTT
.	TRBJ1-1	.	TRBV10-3	CAISDNTMNTEAFF	TGTGCCATCAGTGACAACACCATGAACACTGAAGCTTTCTTT
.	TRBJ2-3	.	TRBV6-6	CASRAGTSYNEQYF	TGTGCCAGCAGGGCCGGGACATCCTACAATGAGCAGTATTTT
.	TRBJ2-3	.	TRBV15	CATSRPPGTTTDTQYF	TGTGCCACCAGCAGACCCCCCGGGACCACCACAGATACGCAGTATTTT
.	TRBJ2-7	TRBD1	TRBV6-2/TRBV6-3	CASSRDRPYEQYF	TGTGCCAGCAGCCGGGACAGGCCCTACGAGCAGTACTTC
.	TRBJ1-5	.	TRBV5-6	CASSSRSNQPQHF	TGTGCCAGCAGTTCACGGAGCAATCAGCCCCAGCATTTT
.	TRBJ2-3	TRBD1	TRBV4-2	CASSQETGANTQYF	TGTGCCAGCAGCCAGGAAACAGGGGCAAATACGCAGTATTTC
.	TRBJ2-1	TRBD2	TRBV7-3	CASSIRAGGPGNEQFF	TGTGCCAGCAGCATCCGAGCGGGAGGGCCGGGTAATGAGCAGTTCTTC
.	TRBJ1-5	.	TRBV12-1	CASIGGGNQPQHF	TGTGCCAGCATTGGGGGTGGCAATCAGCCCCAGCATTTT
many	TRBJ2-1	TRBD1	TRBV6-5	CASRGDRDNEQFF	TGTGCCAGCAGGGGGGACAGGGACAATGAGCAGTTCTTC
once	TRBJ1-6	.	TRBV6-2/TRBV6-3	CASSYEGSLNSPLHF	TGTGCCAGCAGTTACGAGGGGAGCCTTAATTCACCCCTCCACTTT
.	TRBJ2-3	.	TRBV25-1	CASSDSWAQYF	TGTGCCAGCAGTGATTCTTGGGCGCAGTATTTT
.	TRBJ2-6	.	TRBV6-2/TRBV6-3	CASSSPGDGNYVLTF	TGTGCCAGCAGTTCCCCAGGGGACGGGAACTACGTCCTGACTTTC
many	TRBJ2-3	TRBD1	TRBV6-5	CASSYGQGTRDTQYF	TGTGCCAGCAGTTACGGACAGGGGACAAGAGATACGCAGTATTTT
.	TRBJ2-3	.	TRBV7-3	CASSLPQGTDTQYF	TGTGCCAGCAGCCTCCCTCAGGGAACAGATACGCAGTATTTT
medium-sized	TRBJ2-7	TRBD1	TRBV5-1	CASSGGDRVHEQYF	TGCGCCAGCAGCGGGGGGGACAGGGTCCACGAGCAGTACTTC
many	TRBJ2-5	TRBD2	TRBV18	CASSPGLAETQYF	TGTGCCAGCTCACCGGGACTAGCGGAGACCCAGTACTTC
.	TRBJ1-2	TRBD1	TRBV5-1	CASSIGQGHGYTF	TGCGCCAGCAGCATAGGACAGGGACATGGCTACACCTTC
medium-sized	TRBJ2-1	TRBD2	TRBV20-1	CSARDPRLAGSYNEQFF	TGCAGTGCTAGAGATCCAAGACTAGCGGGATCCTACAATGAGCAGTTCTTC
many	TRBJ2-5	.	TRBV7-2	CASSLAPQETQYF	TGTGCCAGCAGCTTAGCGCCCCAAGAGACCCAGTACTTC
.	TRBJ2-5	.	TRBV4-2	CASSRPGEETQYF	TGTGCCAGCAGCCGACCAGGGGAGGAGACCCAATACTTC
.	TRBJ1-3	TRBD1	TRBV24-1	CATTFRDRTTGNTIYF	TGTGCCACCACGTTTAGGGACAGGACGACTGGAAACACCATATATTTT
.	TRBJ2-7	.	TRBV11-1	CASSRNGVEQYF	TGTGCCAGCAGCCGAAACGGGGTTGAGCAGTACTTC
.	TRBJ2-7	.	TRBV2	CASSASGGYEQYF	TGTGCCAGCAGTGCTTCAGGGGGGTACGAGCAGTACTTC
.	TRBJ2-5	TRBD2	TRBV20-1	CSASLRGVGQETQYF	TGCAGTGCTAGTCTTCGGGGGGTGGGACAAGAGACCCAGTACTTC
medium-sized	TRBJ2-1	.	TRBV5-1	CASSSGPQGEQFF	TGCGCCAGCAGCTCAGGACCACAGGGTGAGCAGTTCTTC